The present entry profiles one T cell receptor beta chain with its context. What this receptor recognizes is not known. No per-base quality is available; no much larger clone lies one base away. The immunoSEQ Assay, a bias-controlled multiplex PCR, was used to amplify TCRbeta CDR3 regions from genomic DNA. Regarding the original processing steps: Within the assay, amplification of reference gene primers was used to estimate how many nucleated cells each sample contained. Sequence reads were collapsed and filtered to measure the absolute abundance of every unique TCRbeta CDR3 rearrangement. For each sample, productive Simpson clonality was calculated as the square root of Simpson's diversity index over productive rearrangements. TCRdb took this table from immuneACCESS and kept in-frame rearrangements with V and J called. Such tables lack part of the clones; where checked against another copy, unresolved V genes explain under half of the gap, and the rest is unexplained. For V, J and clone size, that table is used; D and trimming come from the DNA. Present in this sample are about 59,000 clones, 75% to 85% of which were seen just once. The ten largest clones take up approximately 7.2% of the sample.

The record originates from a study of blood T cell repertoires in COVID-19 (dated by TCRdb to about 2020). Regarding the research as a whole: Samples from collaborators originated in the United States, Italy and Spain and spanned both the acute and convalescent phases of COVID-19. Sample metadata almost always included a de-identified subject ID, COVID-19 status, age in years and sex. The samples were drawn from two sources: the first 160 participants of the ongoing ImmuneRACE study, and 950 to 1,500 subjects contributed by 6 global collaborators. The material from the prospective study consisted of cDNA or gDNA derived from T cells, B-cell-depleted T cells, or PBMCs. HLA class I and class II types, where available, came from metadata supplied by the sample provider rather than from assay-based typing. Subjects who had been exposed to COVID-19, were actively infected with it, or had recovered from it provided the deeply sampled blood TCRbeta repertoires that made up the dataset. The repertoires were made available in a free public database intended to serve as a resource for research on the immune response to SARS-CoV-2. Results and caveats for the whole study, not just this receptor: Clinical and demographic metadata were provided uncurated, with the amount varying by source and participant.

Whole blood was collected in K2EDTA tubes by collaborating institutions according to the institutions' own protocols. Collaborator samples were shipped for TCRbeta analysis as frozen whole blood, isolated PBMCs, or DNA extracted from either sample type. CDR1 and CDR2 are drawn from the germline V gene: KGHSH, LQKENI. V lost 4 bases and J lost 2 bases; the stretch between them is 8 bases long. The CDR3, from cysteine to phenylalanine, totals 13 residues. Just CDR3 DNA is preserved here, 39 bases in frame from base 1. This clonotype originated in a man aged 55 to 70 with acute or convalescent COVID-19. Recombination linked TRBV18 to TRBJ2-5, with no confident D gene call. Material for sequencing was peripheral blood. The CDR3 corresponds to CASSRQQQETQYF. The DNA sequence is TGTGCCAGCTCACGGCAACAGCAAGAGACCCAGTACTTC.